The 18 T cell receptor beta chains below come from one sample, sequenced in a study of early T cells in non-severe SARS-CoV-2 infection. A single record per CDR3 protein comes from TCRdb applying MiXCR to the 5' RACE reads. Among some 64,000 distinct CDR3 sequences, less than 15% were seen once, and the ten largest hold about 8%. Sequencing was done on a sample of whole blood. These receptors came from an adult who was a healthcare worker with PCR-confirmed SARS-CoV-2 infection or an uninfected control (not recorded which).

This clonotype was seen a handful of times. This chain connects TRBV29-1 to TRBJ2-7, with 12 nucleotides matching TRBD2. J was trimmed by 6 bases and V by 7 bases; bases with no gene match: 7. In germline, CDR1 is SQVTM, CDR2 ANQGSEA. CDR3 length: 13 residues. The chain's CDR3 is CSATSGREGEQYF. CDR3 sequence (DNA): TGCAGCGCGACTAGCGGGAGAGAAGGCGAGCAGTACTTC.

The CDR3 region has the DNA TGTGCCAGCAGTTACCGTCTGTTCGGTAGCACAGATACGCAGTATTTT. It specifies CASSYRLFGSTDTQYF. This chain uses TRBV6-5 with TRBJ2-3; D unresolved. From germline, CDR1 is MNHEY and CDR2 SVGAGI. The CDR3 contains 16 residues. The ends were cut back, 2 bases at V and 0 bases at J, with 12 bases in the middle.

This clonotype was recorded at least ten times. The CDR3 loop reads CSVSGLVGTGELFF. In DNA, the CDR3 is TGCAGCGTATCGGGACTAGTGGGTACCGGGGAGCTGTTTTTT. The chain carries TRBV29-1 and TRBJ2-2, with 8 nucleotides matching TRBD2. The CDR3 length is 14 residues. Germline-derived CDR1 and CDR2 are SQVTM and ANQGSEA. With V trimmed by 6 bases and J by 5 bases, 8 bases remained unmatched.

This clonotype was seen many times. This chain joins TRBV4-3 and TRBJ2-7; tentatively, D is TRBD2 (7 bases). CDR3 length: 19 amino acids. Trimming stripped 0 bases from V and 0 bases from J, with 21 bases between. CDR1 is LGHNA and CDR2 is YSLEER in the germline V gene. The CDR3 DNA reads as TGCGCCAGCAGCCAAGATCTAGGGACTACCTTAGGGGGCTCCTACGAGCAGTACTTC. Residues: CASSQDLGTTLGGSYEQYF.

This clonotype was observed a handful of times. The genes are TRBV7-9 and TRBJ1-1; possible D gene TRBD1, 6 bases. Trimming took 1 base from V and 0 from J, leaving 9 bases between them. This CDR3 spans 15 amino acids. Germline V CDR1 and CDR2: SEHNR, FQNEAQ (reference sequence). The DNA for the CDR3 is TGTGCCAGCAGCTTAGAAGGGGGGCTGAACACTGAAGCTTTCTTT. This gives the protein CASSLEGGLNTEAFF. Based on the CDR3 plus reference TRBV7-9 and TRBJ1-1, the full variable domain is DTGVSQNPRHKITKRGQNVTFRCDPISEHNRLYWYRQTLGQGPEFLTYFQNEAQLEKSRLLSDRFSAERPKGSFSTLEIQRTEQGDSAMYLCASSLEGGLNTEAFFGQGTRLTVV.

This clonotype was seen a few times. The CDR3 spells CASSYGQPKAGEQYF. For the CDR3, the DNA is TGTGCCAGCAGCTATGGACAGCCTAAGGCGGGGGAGCAGTACTTC. This rearrangement joins TRBV7-9 to TRBJ2-7; D tentatively reads TRBD1 or TRBD2 (6 bases each). V dropped 4 bases and J dropped 7 bases, with 20 bases sitting between them. The CDR3 totals 15 residues. Per germline, CDR1 SEHNR and CDR2 FQNEAQ (reference sequence).

This clonotype was observed many times. The V call is TRBV4-3, the J call TRBJ2-1, with D unclear. This CDR3 spans 18 amino acids. V was shortened by 0 bases and J by 3 bases, with 18 bases between the two germline ends. Looked up from germline, CDR1 is LGHNA and CDR2 is YSLEER. In DNA form, the CDR3 reads TGCGCCAGCAGCCAAGACTGGGATGATTCCCGGTTCTACAATGAGCAGTTCTTC. It encodes CASSQDWDDSRFYNEQFF.

The chain carries TRBV20-1 and TRBJ2-7; tentatively, D is TRBD1 or TRBD2 (5 bases each). The CDR3 has 14 residues. V shed 6 bases and J shed 4 bases, with 19 bases lying between them. The germline gives CDR1 DFQATT, CDR2 SNEGSKA (reference sequence). The CDR3 loop reads CSAHEPGPSYEQYF. CDR3 nucleotide sequence: TGCAGTGCCCATGAACCGGGACCATCATACGAGCAGTACTTC.

The CDR3 region is CASSLVPGQTEAFF. The DNA for the CDR3 is TGTGCCAGCAGCTTAGTTCCAGGCCAGACTGAAGCTTTCTTT. The V call is TRBV7-2, the J call TRBJ1-1; D is uncertain. Per the germline V gene, CDR1 is SGHTA and CDR2 is FQGNSA. The CDR3 has 14 residues. Deletions cut 1 base from V and 5 bases from J, with 11 bases between.

This clonotype was recorded many times. This chain uses TRBV20-1 with TRBJ2-3; tentatively, D is TRBD2 (5 bases). This CDR3 contains 15 residues. V lost 0 bases and J lost 2, with 12 bases in between. Germline CDR1 is DFQATT and CDR2 is SNEGSKA (reference sequence). CDR3 residues: CSAREQAVSTDTQYF. The CDR3 region has the DNA TGCAGTGCTAGAGAGCAAGCGGTTTCCACAGATACGCAGTATTTT.

The chain links TRBV7-2 to TRBJ2-7, with 9 bases matching TRBD2. V lost 4 bases, J lost 4 bases, and 11 bases stayed unmatched. Germline lookup yields CDR1 SGHTA and CDR2 FQGNSA. The CDR3 extends over 16 amino acids. The CDR3 reads CASSSPGTSSKYEQYF. The CDR3 coding sequence is TGTGCCAGCAGCTCCCCTGGGACTAGCTCAAAGTACGAGCAGTACTTC.

The chain joins TRBV5-1 to TRBJ1-1; 8 bases line up with TRBD1. The CDR3 consists of 16 residues. Trimming took 2 bases from V and 7 from J; bases not matched to a gene: 13. Germline V lookup: CDR1 SGHRS, CDR2 YFSETQ. CDR3 region: CASSFAPGTGLIEAFF. Written as DNA, the CDR3 is TGCGCCAGCAGCTTTGCTCCCGGGACAGGCCTCATTGAAGCTTTCTTT.

The V gene is TRBV20-1, the J gene TRBJ1-4; no firm D call. Germline assignment: CDR1 DFQATT and CDR2 SNEGSKA (reference sequence). Trimming removed 0 bases at V and 0 bases at J, with 11 bases between. This CDR3 contains 16 residues. The CDR3 sequence is CSARENTFSTNEKLFF. DNA of the CDR3: TGCAGTGCTAGAGAAAACACTTTCTCAACTAATGAAAAACTGTTTTTT.

This clonotype was seen at least ten times. The rearrangement joins TRBV18 to TRBJ2-2; D is uncertain. Per germline, CDR1 KGHSH and CDR2 LQKENI. V lost 2 bases and J lost 1, with 5 bases in between. The CDR3 sequence is 14 residues long. CDR3 bases: TGTGCCAGCTCACCAGTCAGGAACACCGGGGAGCTGTTTTTT. Its translation: CASSPVRNTGELFF.

V is TRBV6-6 and J is TRBJ2-3, with 9 positions matching TRBD1. The CDR3 consists of 14 residues. Per germline, CDR1 MNHNY and CDR2 SVGAGI (reference sequence). With 0 bases clipped from V and 8 bases from J, the junction kept 3 bases outside the gene matches. CDR3 residues: CASSYSRDRVTQYF. The CDR3 coding sequence is TGTGCCAGCAGTTACTCGAGGGACAGGGTTACGCAGTATTTT.

This clonotype was counted many times. The rearrangement links TRBV30 to TRBJ2-3, with 7 nucleotides matching TRBD1. The CDR3 extends over 11 amino acids. With V trimmed by 5 bases and J by 8 bases, 4 bases remained unmatched. From germline, CDR1 is GTSNPN and CDR2 SVGIG (reference sequence). This chain's CDR3 is CAWATGPTQYF. CDR3 DNA sequence: TGTGCCTGGGCGACAGGGCCTACGCAGTATTTT.

Ten or more counts support this clonotype. The V and J genes are TRBV9 and TRBJ1-6, with D uncertain. The CDR3 runs 15 residues. Germline CDR1 is SGDLS and CDR2 is YYNGEE. The ends were cut back, 4 bases at V and 2 bases at J, with 10 bases in the middle. The CDR3 loop reads CASSPAGAYNSPLHF. CDR3 in DNA: TGTGCCAGCAGCCCAGCGGGAGCCTATAATTCACCCCTCCACTTT.

In its sample, this clonotype was seen a few times. The V and J genes are TRBV6-1 and TRBJ2-7; 7 bases align to TRBD2. The trim removed 6 bases at V and 5 bases at J, leaving 10 bases unmatched. Germline loops: CDR1 MNHNS, CDR2 SASEGT. The CDR3 has 14 residues. The CDR3 region has the DNA TGTGCCAGCAGGGTTAGCGGGCCTACTAACGAGCAGTACTTC. Translation gives CASRVSGPTNEQYF.